Sequencing of this T cell receptor (beta chain) was carried out in a study of post-analysis software for immune sequencing data. Prepared TCR beta cDNA libraries contained unique molecular identifiers. TCRdb redid the calling of the PCR reads with MiXCR, one entry per CDR3 protein. The sample includes about 380,000 distinct CDR3 sequences, about a third seen only once; the top ten take roughly 12%. Germline V gives CDR1 LGHNT, CDR2 FRNRAP. V lost 3 bases to trimming and J lost 7 bases, with 13 bases between them. CDR3 length equals 13 residues. There are a few counts of this clonotype. As yet, its antigen is unknown. Overall study findings and caveats: Strong co-clustering by F measure was seen for same-batch samples. Controls had significantly higher normalized Chao1 diversity than multiple sclerosis patients. Patients had higher frequencies than controls of roughly five TRBV segments, including TRBV5-6, TRBV5-1 and TRBV20-1.

The sample consisted of blood. This receptor was taken from a girl between 5 and 17 years old with multiple sclerosis. The rearrangement uses TRBV12-5 and TRBJ2-7; no clear D. This CDR3 is CASGLSSVREQYF. The CDR3 DNA follows: TGTGCTAGTGGTTTAAGCTCGGTGAGGGAGCAGTACTTC.